The present TCR beta chain was sequenced within a study of vaccination effects on CD4 cells after COVID-19. Study summary: Post-vaccine draws lagged the second dose by a median of 72 days. Study outcomes and limitations: Clones arising from infection and from vaccination showed marked clonal contraction late after vaccination.

Isolating CD4+ T cells followed around nine days of culture. The cohort was immunized with two doses of either the BNT162b2 or mRNA-1273 vaccine. With regard to this clone: What it binds is not known.

This CDR3 region has 12 residues. Germline V gene sequence: CDR1 LGHNT, CDR2 FRNRAP. V was cut by 2 bases and J by 5 bases, with 4 bases left in between. This table comes from immunoSEQ multiplex PCR, and its TCRdb copy is limited to in-frame clones, with some not included. Of around 69,000 clones listed, under 80% are singletons. The J gene is TRBJ2-4, the V gene TRBV12-5; no clear D gene. The material was CD4+ T cells from PBMCs cultured without peptide, obtained after COVID-19 vaccination. This sequence was found in a human donor who received a COVID-19 vaccine. This CDR3 reads CASGLRENIQYF. The DNA of the CDR3 is TGTGCTAGTGGTTTGAGGGAAAACATTCAGTACTTC.